The entry below describes one T cell receptor (beta chain). This sample was included in a study of blood T cell repertoires in COVID-19. Using immunoSEQ multiplex PCR, the repertoire was profiled, and TCRdb retains in-frame clones only, with some absent. The sample has 250,000 to 300,000 clones; roughly 91% are singletons. Germline CDR1 is SGHRS and CDR2 is YFSETQ. There are 17 residues in the CDR3. The trim removed 5 bases at V and 0 bases at J, leaving 9 bases unmatched. Input material: PBMCs or T cells enriched from blood (not recorded which). This sequence was found in a woman between 35 and 50 years old with acute COVID-19. The chain combines TRBV5-1 with TRBJ1-1, with TRBD1 matching over 11 bases. The CDR3 coding sequence is TGCGCCAGCAGGGGACGGACAGGGGGCCTTTTGAACACTGAAGCTTTCTTT. It yields the protein CASRGRTGGLLNTEAFF.